The rows below give T cell receptor beta chains drawn from one sample of a study of patients and donors after allogeneic stem cell transplantation. MiXCR, run by TCRdb on the RT-PCR reads, gives a single entry per CDR3 protein. The repertoire consists of around 27,000 distinct CDR3 sequences, with 8% to 10% occurring once and the leading ten covering 48%. Sequenced input: blood, either unsorted or a sorted T cell fraction (not recorded which). These receptors originate from a human donor who was either an allogeneic HSCT recipient or a stem cell or donor lymphocyte infusion donor (not recorded which). It is not recorded whose cells these are; they may come from a transplant donor. CDR3s include the opening cysteine and the closing phenylalanine or tryptophan. The D gene is left open where the match is weak. Some rows mark clone size as missing; the rest say once, few, many or name a class of expanded clone.

clone_size | j_call | d_call | v_call | cdr3_nt | cdr3_aa
. | TRBJ2-5 | . | TRBV7-2 | TGTGCCAGCAGCTTATTTGAGGGCCTAGGGACCCAGTACTTC | CASSLFEGLGTQYF
many | TRBJ2-5 | . | TRBV4-2 | TGTGCCAGCAGCCAAGAAGGCGGACAGTCGTCCGGAGAGACCCAGTACTTC | CASSQEGGQSSGETQYF
few | TRBJ2-7 | . | TRBV5-6 | TGTGCCAGCAGCTTGGTTGCGGGCTCCTACGAGCAGTACTTC | CASSLVAGSYEQYF
many | TRBJ1-4 | . | TRBV5-1 | TGCGCCAGCAGCTTGGTCCCCCCACAGGTTACTAATGAAAAACTGTTTTTT | CASSLVPPQVTNEKLFF
few | TRBJ2-5 | . | TRBV2 | TGTGCCAGCAAGGGGGACCGAAGTTCCGGGACCCAGTACTTC | CASKGDRSSGTQYF
many | TRBJ1-1 | . | TRBV21-1 | TGTGCCAGCAGCAAAGTGGCAGGGAGGGGGAACACTGAAGCTTTCTTT | CASSKVAGRGNTEAFF
few | TRBJ2-7 | . | TRBV6-2/TRBV6-3 | TGTGCCACATTGGGGTCCGGGAACTACGAGCAGTACTTC | CATLGSGNYEQYF
few | TRBJ1-1 | TRBD1 | TRBV10-1 | TGCGCCAGCAGTCCCGGGACAGAGAACACTGAAGCTTTCTTT | CASSPGTENTEAFF
many | TRBJ1-1 | . | TRBV7-8 | TGTGCCAGCAGCCCCAGTAGTGGGAACACTGAAGCTTTCTTT | CASSPSSGNTEAFF
many | TRBJ1-5 | TRBD1 | TRBV7-9 | TGTGCCAGCAGCTTATCAGACAGGGGGAATCAGCCCCAGCATTTT | CASSLSDRGNQPQHF
few | TRBJ2-1 | . | TRBV7-9 | TGTGCCAGCAGCTTAGGACAGGTTGGATACAATGAGCAGTTCTTC | CASSLGQVGYNEQFF
many | TRBJ1-5 | . | TRBV18 | TGTGCCAGCTCACCGTCAGGGAGCAATCAGCCCCAGCATTTT | CASSPSGSNQPQHF
. | TRBJ2-5 | TRBD1 | TRBV23-1 | TGTGGGACAGGGGCTAAGGAGACCCAGTACTTC | CGTGAKETQYF
few | TRBJ2-7 | TRBD2 | TRBV10-3 | TGTGCCATAAAGCTTAGCGGGGCGGACTACGAGCAGTACTTC | CAIKLSGADYEQYF
. | TRBJ2-5 | TRBD2 | TRBV3-1 | TGTGCCAGCAGCCTCGGGACTAGCGGGAGGGCCAGCTGGGAGACCCAGTACTTC | CASSLGTSGRASWETQYF
many | TRBJ2-1 | . | TRBV7-8 | TGTGCCAGCAGCAGACAGGAGGGTGAGCAGTTCTTC | CASSRQEGEQFF
many | TRBJ2-7 | . | TRBV5-1 | TGCGCCAGCAGCTTGGAGCTCATCTCCTACGAGCAGTACTTC | CASSLELISYEQYF
. | TRBJ2-7 | . | TRBV20-1 | TGCAGTGCTATTAGCGGCAGCTCCTACGAGCAGTACTTC | CSAISGSSYEQYF